This T cell receptor beta chain was recorded in a study of identical twins. TCRdb ran MiXCR on the 5' RACE reads and lists one entry per CDR3 protein. In the table there are fewer than 250,000 distinct CDR3 sequences, less than 9.5% of which are singletons. The CDR3 has 14 amino acids. The germline V and J ends were trimmed by 5 bases and 2 bases, with 12 bases remaining between them. Germline CDR1 and CDR2: SGHTA and FQGTGA. This clonotype was detected many times. This TCR derives from a woman aged 18 to 35 in good health. The source material was memory (CD45RO+) T cells sorted from blood. The V call is TRBV7-3, the J call TRBJ1-1; D gene unclear. The CDR3 region is CASSPTPSNTEAFF. Here the CDR3 DNA reads TGTGCCAGCAGCCCGACACCCTCTAACACTGAAGCTTTCTTT.